This record covers a single T cell receptor beta chain. This may be a read error: a much more frequent sequence differs by one nucleotide. TCRdb used MiXCR to reprocess the RACE reads, holding one entry per CDR3 protein. The data show about 120,000 distinct CDR3 sequences, roughly an eighth seen once. The time point was: patch test 1, 2 weeks after DPC sensitization. The treatment: therapeutic diphenylcyclopropenone sensitization with weekly scalp DPC. The entry originates in a study of human T cells and chemical hapten exposure. CDR1 is SEHNR and CDR2 is FQNEAQ in the germline V gene (reference sequence). This CDR3 is built from 14 residues.

The specimen comprised whole blood, sampled in connection with sensitization to the hapten diphenylcyclopropenone (DPC). The rearrangement joins TRBV7-9 to TRBJ2-3, with D unresolved. The DNA end is more similar to TRBJ1-5, so the J call may be wrong. The source is a man younger than 35 with alopecia areata. Some clones in this sample may be carry-over from other donors' samples. This chain's CDR3 is CASSSPGTQDTQHF. The CDR3 DNA follows: TGTGCCAGCAGCTCCCCGGGAACCCAAGATACGCAGCATTTT.